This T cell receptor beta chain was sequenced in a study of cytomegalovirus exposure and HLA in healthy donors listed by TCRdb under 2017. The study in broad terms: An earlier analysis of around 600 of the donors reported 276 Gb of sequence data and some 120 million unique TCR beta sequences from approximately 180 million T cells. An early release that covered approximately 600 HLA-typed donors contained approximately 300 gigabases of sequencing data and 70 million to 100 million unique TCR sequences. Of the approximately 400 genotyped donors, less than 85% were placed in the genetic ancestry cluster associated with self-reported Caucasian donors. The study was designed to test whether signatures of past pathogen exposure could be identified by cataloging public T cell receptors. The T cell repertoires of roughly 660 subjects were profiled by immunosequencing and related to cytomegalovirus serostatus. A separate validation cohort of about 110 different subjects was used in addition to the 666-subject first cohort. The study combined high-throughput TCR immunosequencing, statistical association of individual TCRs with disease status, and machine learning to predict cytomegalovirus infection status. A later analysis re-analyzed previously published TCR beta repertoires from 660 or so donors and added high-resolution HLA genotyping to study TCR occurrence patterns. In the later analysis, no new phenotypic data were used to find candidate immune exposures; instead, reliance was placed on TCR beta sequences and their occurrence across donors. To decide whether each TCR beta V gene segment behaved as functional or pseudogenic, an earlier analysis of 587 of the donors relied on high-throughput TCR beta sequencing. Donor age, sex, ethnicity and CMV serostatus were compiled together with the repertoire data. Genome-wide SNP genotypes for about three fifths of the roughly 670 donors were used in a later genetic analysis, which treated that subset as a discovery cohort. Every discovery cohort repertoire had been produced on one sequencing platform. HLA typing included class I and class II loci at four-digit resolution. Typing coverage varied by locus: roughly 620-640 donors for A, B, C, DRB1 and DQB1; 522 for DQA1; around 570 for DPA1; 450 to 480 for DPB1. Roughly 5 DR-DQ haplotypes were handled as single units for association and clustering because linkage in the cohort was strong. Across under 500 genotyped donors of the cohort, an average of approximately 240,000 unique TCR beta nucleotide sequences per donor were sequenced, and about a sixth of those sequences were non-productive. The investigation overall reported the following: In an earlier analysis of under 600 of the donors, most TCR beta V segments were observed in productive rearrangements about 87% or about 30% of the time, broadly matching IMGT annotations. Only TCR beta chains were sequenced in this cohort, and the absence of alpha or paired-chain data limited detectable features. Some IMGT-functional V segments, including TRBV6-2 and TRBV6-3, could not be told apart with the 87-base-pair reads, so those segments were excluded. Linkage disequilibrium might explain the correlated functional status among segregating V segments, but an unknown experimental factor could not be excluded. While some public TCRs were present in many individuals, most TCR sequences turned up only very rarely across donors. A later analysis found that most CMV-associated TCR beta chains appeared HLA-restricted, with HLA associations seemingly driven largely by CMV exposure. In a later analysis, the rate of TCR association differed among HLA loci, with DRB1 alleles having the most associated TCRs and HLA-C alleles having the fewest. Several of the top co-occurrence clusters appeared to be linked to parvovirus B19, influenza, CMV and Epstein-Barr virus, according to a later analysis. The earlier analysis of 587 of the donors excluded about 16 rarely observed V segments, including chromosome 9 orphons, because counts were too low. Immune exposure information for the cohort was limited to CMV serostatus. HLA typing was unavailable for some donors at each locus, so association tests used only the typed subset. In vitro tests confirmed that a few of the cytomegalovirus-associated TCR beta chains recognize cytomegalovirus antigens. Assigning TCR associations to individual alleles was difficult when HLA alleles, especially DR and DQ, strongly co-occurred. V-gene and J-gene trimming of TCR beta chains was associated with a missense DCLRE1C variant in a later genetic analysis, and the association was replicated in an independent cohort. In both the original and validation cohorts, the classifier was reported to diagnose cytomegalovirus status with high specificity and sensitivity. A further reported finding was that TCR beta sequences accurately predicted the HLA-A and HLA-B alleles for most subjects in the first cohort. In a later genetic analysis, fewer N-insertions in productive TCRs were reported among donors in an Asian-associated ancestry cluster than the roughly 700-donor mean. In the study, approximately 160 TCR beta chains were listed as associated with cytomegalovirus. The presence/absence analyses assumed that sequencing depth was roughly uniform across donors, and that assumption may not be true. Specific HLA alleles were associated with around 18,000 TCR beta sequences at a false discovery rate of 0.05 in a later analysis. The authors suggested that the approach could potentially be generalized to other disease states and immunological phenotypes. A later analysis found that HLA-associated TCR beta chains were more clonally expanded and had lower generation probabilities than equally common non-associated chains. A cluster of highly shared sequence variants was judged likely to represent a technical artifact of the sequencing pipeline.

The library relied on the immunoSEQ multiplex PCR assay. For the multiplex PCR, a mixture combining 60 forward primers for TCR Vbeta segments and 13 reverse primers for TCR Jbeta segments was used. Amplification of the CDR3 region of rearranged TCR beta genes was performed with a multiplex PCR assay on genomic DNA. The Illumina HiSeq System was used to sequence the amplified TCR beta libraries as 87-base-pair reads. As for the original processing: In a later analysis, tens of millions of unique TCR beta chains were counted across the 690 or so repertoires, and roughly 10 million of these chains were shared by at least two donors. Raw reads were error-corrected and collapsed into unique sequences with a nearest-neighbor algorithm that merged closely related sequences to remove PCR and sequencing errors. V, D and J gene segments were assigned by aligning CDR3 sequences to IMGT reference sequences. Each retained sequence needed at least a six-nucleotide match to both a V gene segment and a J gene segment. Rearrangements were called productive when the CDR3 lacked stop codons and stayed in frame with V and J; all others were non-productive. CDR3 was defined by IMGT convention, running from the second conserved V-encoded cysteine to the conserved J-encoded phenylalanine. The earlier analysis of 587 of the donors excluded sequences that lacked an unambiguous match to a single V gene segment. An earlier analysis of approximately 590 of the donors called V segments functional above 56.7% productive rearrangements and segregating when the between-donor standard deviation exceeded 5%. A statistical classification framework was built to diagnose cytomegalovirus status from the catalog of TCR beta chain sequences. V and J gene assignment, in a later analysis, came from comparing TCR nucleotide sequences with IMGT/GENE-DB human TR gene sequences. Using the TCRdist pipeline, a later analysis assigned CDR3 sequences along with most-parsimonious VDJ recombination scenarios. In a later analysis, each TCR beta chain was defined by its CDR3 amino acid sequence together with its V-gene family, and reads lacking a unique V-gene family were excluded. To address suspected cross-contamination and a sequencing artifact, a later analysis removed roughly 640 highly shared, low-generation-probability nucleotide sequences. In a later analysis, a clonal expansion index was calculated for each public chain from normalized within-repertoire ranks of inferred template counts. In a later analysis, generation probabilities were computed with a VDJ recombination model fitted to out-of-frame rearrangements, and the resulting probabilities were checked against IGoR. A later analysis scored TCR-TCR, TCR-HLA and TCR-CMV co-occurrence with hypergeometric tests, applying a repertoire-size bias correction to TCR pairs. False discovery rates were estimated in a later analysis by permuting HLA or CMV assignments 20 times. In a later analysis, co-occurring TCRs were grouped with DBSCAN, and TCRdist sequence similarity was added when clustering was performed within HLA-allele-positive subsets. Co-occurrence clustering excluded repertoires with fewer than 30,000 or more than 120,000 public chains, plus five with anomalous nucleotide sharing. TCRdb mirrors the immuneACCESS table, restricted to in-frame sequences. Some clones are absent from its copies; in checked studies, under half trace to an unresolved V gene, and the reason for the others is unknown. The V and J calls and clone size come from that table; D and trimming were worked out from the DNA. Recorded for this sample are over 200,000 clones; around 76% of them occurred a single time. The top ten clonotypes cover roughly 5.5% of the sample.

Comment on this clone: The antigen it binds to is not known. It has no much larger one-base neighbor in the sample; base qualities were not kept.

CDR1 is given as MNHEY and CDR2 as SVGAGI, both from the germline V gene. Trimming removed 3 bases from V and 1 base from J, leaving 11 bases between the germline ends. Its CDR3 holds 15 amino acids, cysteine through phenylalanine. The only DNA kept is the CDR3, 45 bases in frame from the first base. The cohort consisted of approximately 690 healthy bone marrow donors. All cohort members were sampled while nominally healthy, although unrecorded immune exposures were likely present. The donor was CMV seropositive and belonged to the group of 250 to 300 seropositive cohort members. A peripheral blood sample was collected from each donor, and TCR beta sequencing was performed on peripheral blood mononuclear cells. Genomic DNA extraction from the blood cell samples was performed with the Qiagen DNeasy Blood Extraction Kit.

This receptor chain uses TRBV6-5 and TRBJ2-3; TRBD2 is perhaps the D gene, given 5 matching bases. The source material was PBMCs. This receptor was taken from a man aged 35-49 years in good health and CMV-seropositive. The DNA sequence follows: TGTGCCAGCAGTTATGCGGGTTTAGGCACAGATACGCAGTATTTT. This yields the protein CASSYAGLGTDTQYF.